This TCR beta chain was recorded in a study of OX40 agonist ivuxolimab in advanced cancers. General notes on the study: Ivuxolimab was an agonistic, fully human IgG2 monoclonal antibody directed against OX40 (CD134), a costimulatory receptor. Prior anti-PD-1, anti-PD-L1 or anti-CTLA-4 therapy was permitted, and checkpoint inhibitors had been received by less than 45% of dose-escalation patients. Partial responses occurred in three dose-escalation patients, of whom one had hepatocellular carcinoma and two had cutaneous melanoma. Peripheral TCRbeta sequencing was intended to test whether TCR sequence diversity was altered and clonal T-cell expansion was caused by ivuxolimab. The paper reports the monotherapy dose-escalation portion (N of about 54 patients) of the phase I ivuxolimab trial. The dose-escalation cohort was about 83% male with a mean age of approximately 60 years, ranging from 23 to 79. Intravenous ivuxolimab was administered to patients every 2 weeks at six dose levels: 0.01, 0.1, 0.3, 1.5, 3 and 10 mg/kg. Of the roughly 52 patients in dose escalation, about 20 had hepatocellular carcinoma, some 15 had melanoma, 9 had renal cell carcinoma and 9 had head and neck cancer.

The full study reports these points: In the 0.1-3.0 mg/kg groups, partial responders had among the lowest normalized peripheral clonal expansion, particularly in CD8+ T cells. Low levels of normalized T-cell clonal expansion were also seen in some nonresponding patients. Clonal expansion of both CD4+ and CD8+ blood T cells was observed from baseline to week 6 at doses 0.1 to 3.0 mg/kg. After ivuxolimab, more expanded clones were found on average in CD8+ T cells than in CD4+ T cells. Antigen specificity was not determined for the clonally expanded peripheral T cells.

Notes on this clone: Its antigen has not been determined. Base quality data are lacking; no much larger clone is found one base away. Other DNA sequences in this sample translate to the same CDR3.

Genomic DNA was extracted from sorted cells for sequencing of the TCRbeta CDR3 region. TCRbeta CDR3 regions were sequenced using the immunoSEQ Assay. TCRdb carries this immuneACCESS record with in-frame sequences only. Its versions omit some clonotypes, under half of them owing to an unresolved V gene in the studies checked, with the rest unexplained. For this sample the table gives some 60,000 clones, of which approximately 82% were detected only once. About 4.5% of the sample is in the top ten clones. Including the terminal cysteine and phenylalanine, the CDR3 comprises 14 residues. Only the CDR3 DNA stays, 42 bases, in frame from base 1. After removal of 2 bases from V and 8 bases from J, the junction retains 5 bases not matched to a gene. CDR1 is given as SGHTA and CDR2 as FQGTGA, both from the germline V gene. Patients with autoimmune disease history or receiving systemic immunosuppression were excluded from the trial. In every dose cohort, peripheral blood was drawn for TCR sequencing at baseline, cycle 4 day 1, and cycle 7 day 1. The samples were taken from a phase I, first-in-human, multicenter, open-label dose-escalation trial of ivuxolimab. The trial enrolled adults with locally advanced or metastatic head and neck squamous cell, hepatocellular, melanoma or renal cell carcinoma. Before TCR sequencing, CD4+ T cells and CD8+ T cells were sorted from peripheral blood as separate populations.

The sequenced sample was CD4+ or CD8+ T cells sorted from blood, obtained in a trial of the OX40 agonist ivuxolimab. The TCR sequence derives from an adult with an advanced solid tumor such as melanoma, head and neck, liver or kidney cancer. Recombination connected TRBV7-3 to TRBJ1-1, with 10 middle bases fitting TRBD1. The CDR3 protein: CASSLRQGATEAFF. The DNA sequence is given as TGTGCCAGCAGCTTACGACAGGGGGCAACCGAAGCTTTCTTT. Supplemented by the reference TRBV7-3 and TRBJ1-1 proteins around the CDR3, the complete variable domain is GAGVSQTPSNKVTEKGKYVELRCDPISGHTALYWYRQSLGQGPEFLIYFQGTGAADDSGLPNDRFFAVRPEGSVSTLKIQRTERGDSAVYLCASSLRQGATEAFFGQGTRLTVV.